The 24 T cell receptor beta chains below come from one sample, sequenced in a study of blood T cell repertoires in COVID-19. Measured with immunoSEQ multiplex PCR; TCRdb has only the in-frame clones, and not every one. The sample lists 55,000 to 75,000 clones, around nine tenths seen once, with nearly 7.5% in the top ten. Sequenced material: peripheral blood. The receptors stem from a human donor with active COVID-19. The donor label of this sample is uncertain.

The chain couples TRBV9 to TRBJ2-3; TRBD1 is a possible D gene (6 bases). The CDR3 extends over 16 amino acids. V gave up 4 bases and J gave up 3 bases, with 18 bases separating them. Germline lookup yields CDR1 SGDLS and CDR2 YYNGEE. CDR3 bases: TGTGCCAGCAGCCCAGGGGTGGCTAGCAGAACAGATACGCAGTATTTT. As protein: CASSPGVASRTDTQYF.

CDR3 in amino acids: CASSEIRSQPQHF. The CDR3 DNA reads TGTGCCAGCAGTGAAATTCGGAGTCAGCCCCAGCATTTT. The genes are TRBV2 and TRBJ1-5; no firm D call. CDR1 is SNHLY, CDR2 FYNNEI, per germline. The germline V and J ends were trimmed by 2 bases and 6 bases, with 8 bases remaining between them. The CDR3 length is 13 residues.

The V call is TRBV6-5, the J call TRBJ1-6, with unresolved D. From germline, CDR1 is MNHEY and CDR2 SVGAGI. V lost 6 bases to trimming and J lost 6 bases, with 9 bases between them. The CDR3 contains 13 residues. The CDR3 region is CASRRNFNSPLHF. CDR3 nucleotides: TGTGCCAGCAGGCGAAATTTTAATTCACCCCTCCACTTT.

V and J are TRBV5-1 and TRBJ1-5; 7 nucleotides match TRBD1. The germline CDR1 and CDR2 sequences are SGHRS and YFSETQ. J lost 4 bases, V lost 0 bases, and 1 base had no gene match. CDR3 size: 14 residues. CDR3 nucleotide sequence: TGCGCCAGCAGCTTGGAGGGGGCTAATCAGCCCCAGCATTTT. Its protein is CASSLEGANQPQHF.

In nucleotides, the CDR3 is TGTGCCAGCTCACCGGCGGACTACGACACCGGGGAGCTGTTTTTT. The encoded protein is CASSPADYDTGELFF. The genes are TRBV18 and TRBJ2-2; the D gene is possibly TRBD2 (6 bases). This CDR3 is built from 15 residues. The ends were cut back, 3 bases at V and 3 bases at J, with 11 bases in the middle. CDR1 is KGHSH and CDR2 is LQKENI in the germline V gene.

The chain links TRBV4-1 to TRBJ1-4, with 7 bases that match TRBD1. The CDR3 length is 14 residues. Germline trimming cut 3 bases from V and 7 bases from J; bases unmatched to any gene: 5. Germline V gene lookup returns CDR1 MGHRA and CDR2 YSYEKL. The CDR3 here is CASSQRQGREKLFF. In nucleotides, the CDR3 is TGCGCCAGCAGCCAGAGACAGGGTCGTGAAAAACTGTTTTTT.

The rearrangement uses TRBV4-3 and TRBJ2-1; D gene ambiguous. There are 14 residues in the CDR3. V lost 0 bases to trimming and J lost 6 bases, with 9 bases between them. In germline, CDR1 is LGHNA, CDR2 YSLEER. The CDR3 loop is CASSQEVTGNEQFF. The CDR3 DNA reads TGCGCCAGCAGCCAAGAGGTAACGGGCAATGAGCAGTTCTTC.

This chain joins TRBV5-4 and TRBJ1-1; tentative D call: TRBD1 (5 bases). Germline V gene sequence: CDR1 SGHNT, CDR2 YYREEE (reference sequence). The CDR3 consists of 14 residues. V dropped 2 bases and J dropped 1 base, with 9 bases sitting between them. This chain's CDR3 is CASSFPDRNTEAFF. For the CDR3, the DNA is TGTGCCAGCAGCTTCCCCGACAGGAACACTGAAGCTTTCTTT.

V is TRBV2 and J is TRBJ2-1; D is ambiguous. This CDR3 spans 10 amino acids. Trimming took off 8 bases at V and 6 bases at J, with 5 bases between the two ends. Germline V gives CDR1 SNHLY, CDR2 FYNNEI. The CDR3 DNA sequence: TGTGCCAGCGGCGGCAATGAGCAGTTCTTC. It encodes CASGGNEQFF.

The chain links TRBV19 to TRBJ2-7; the D is unclear. The V end lost 3 bases, the J end lost 0 bases, and 9 bases lay between the germline ends. Germline V CDR1 and CDR2: LNHDA, SQIVND (reference sequence). The CDR3 runs 14 residues. CDR3 bases: TGTGCCAGTAGTATCCCAGGTTTCTCCTACGAGCAGTACTTC. Translated: CASSIPGFSYEQYF.

The chain recombines TRBV5-5 with TRBJ2-1, with D unclear. Trimming removed 4 bases from V and 5 bases from J, with 13 bases in between. CDR3 length: 14 residues. Per the germline V gene, CDR1 is SGHKS and CDR2 is YYEKEE (reference sequence). The CDR3 DNA follows: TGTGCCAGCAGCCCTACTGGCGGTCACAATGAGCAGTTCTTC. It is translated as CASSPTGGHNEQFF.

The chain recombines TRBV10-3 with TRBJ2-5, with unresolved D. Looked up from germline, CDR1 is ENHRY and CDR2 is SYGVKD. Trimming shortened V by 0 bases and J by 2 bases, and 7 bases separated the two germline ends. The CDR3 spans 14 residues. The CDR3 is CAISESLVQETQYF. The CDR3 region has the DNA TGTGCCATCAGTGAGTCACTCGTACAAGAGACCCAGTACTTC.

This chain links TRBV7-2 with TRBJ2-4; 8 bases fit TRBD2. The CDR3 spans 14 residues. Germline trimming cut 8 bases from V and 1 base from J; bases unmatched to any gene: 4. The germline gives CDR1 SGHTA, CDR2 FQGNSA. The CDR3 is CASGGGPAKNIQYF. CDR3 DNA sequence: TGTGCCAGCGGCGGGGGGCCGGCCAAAAACATTCAGTACTTC. The variable domain in full, completed from reference TRBV7-2 and TRBJ2-4, reads GAGVSQSPSNKVTEKGKDVELRCDPISGHTALYWYRQSLGQGLEFLIYFQGNSAPDKSGLPSDRFSAERTGGSVSTLTIQRTQQEDSAVYLCASGGGPAKNIQYFGAGTRLSVL.

V usage is TRBV6-2 or TRBV6-3 and J usage is TRBJ2-7; 11 bases are shared with TRBD1. The junction had 0 bases not matched to a gene; V was cut back by 2 bases and J by 3 bases. The CDR3 runs 14 residues. Germline CDR1 is MNHEY and CDR2 is SVGEGT. The CDR3 protein is CASSYGTGGYEQYF. As DNA, the CDR3 is TGTGCCAGCAGTTACGGGACAGGGGGCTACGAGCAGTACTTC.

This clone showed up just once. The V gene is TRBV7-9, the J gene TRBJ2-7; 13 bases match TRBD2. CDR3 length: 18 residues. From germline, CDR1 is SEHNR and CDR2 FQNEAQ (reference sequence). The junction had 7 bases not matched to a gene; V was cut back by 0 bases and J by 2 bases. In DNA form, the CDR3 reads TGTGCCAGCAGCTTAGCGAAGCGACTAGCGGGGGGCCCCTACGAGCAGTACTTC. Its protein product is CASSLAKRLAGGPYEQYF.

The rearrangement uses TRBV7-2 and TRBJ2-1, with TRBD2 identical over 7 bases. CDR1 and CDR2 from the germline V gene are SGHTA and FQGNSA. The CDR3 covers 15 residues. V lost 1 base and J lost 3; bases outside the gene matches: 3. The CDR3 region is CASSLGGDYYNEQFF. The CDR3, as DNA: TGTGCCAGCAGCTTAGGCGGGGACTACTACAATGAGCAGTTCTTC.

This clone is deemed large. The chain couples TRBV5-1 to TRBJ2-5, with TRBD1 matching over 10 bases. J was trimmed by 3 bases and V by 1 base; bases with no gene match: 6. The CDR3 has 16 residues. CDR1 and CDR2 from the germline V gene are SGHRS and YFSETQ. The CDR3 reads CASSLPGQGPKETQYF. The CDR3 coding sequence is TGCGCCAGCAGCTTGCCGGGACAGGGGCCTAAAGAGACCCAGTACTTC. Using reference TRBV5-1 and TRBJ2-5 for the parts outside the CDR3, the full variable domain is KAGVTQTPRYLIKTRGQQVTLSCSPISGHRSVSWYQQTPGQGLQFLFEYFSETQRNKGNFPGRFSGRQFSNSRSEMNVSTLELGDSALYLCASSLPGQGPKETQYFGPGTRLLVL.

This chain uses TRBV4-1 with TRBJ2-1; a possible D gene is TRBD2 (6 bases). Trimming removed 3 bases from V and 4 bases from J, with 16 bases in between. Germline CDR1 reads MGHRA; CDR2 reads YSYEKL. This CDR3 is 16 amino acids long. The CDR3 DNA reads TGCGCCAGCAGCCAGGGATTGTTAGCGGCTTACAATGAGCAGTTCTTC. As protein: CASSQGLLAAYNEQFF.

The chain carries TRBV6-2 or TRBV6-3 and TRBJ1-1; TRBD1 aligns across 10 bases. The CDR3 covers 14 residues. Trimming at V came to 8 bases and at J to 5 bases, leaving 8 bases not matched to a gene. CDR1 and CDR2 from the germline V gene are MNHEY and SVGEGT. The CDR3 DNA sequence: TGTGCCAGCGGCCCGGGACAGGGGAAGACTGAAGCTTTCTTT. It translates to CASGPGQGKTEAFF.

The chain employs TRBV7-9 and TRBJ1-1, with a possible D match to TRBD1 (6 bases). This CDR3 region has 14 residues. The germline gives CDR1 SEHNR, CDR2 FQNEAQ (reference sequence). The ends were cut back, 3 bases at V and 0 bases at J, with 8 bases in the middle. Here the CDR3 reads CASSFAGVNTEAFF. Written as DNA, the CDR3 is TGTGCCAGCAGCTTCGCAGGGGTGAACACTGAAGCTTTCTTT.

This clone has only a few counts. Here the CDR3 reads CASQPQRVTDTQYF. The CDR3 DNA sequence: TGTGCCAGCCAACCCCAGCGCGTCACAGATACGCAGTATTTT. V is TRBV6-5 and J is TRBJ2-3, with D hard to call. Germline CDR1 and CDR2: MNHEY and SVGAGI. The CDR3 is 14 residues long. The germline V and J ends were trimmed by 8 bases and 2 bases, with 14 bases remaining between them.

The table lists this clone with a few counts. The rearrangement uses TRBV9 and TRBJ2-5; maybe TRBD2 (5 bases). This CDR3 has 16 residues. The V end was cut by 3 bases, the J end by 2 bases, with 17 bases between. Per the germline V gene, CDR1 is SGDLS and CDR2 is YYNGEE. The CDR3 sequence is CASSESWEIRQETQYF. The CDR3 coding sequence is TGTGCCAGCAGCGAATCTTGGGAGATACGGCAAGAGACCCAGTACTTC.

The chain recombines TRBV2 with TRBJ1-5; D ambiguous. This CDR3 contains 15 residues. Trimming took 1 base from V and 0 from J, leaving 7 bases between them. The germline V gene has CDR1 SNHLY and CDR2 FYNNEI. DNA of the CDR3: TGTGCCAGCAGTGAAGACTCAACTAGCAATCAGCCCCAGCATTTT. Encoded protein: CASSEDSTSNQPQHF. Supplemented by reference TRBV2 and TRBJ1-5, the full variable domain reads EPEVTQTPSHQVTQMGQEVILRCVPISNHLYFYWYRQILGQKVEFLVSFYNNEISEKSEIFDDQFSVERPDGSNFTLKIRSTKLEDSAMYFCASSEDSTSNQPQHFGDGTRLSIL.

The CDR3 nucleotides read TGCAGCGTGGCGACAGGGGGCCACGGCTACACCTTC. It encodes CSVATGGHGYTF. V gene TRBV29-1 combines with J gene TRBJ1-2; 10 bases are shared with TRBD1. V lost 6 bases to trimming and J lost 8 bases; unmatched junction nucleotides: 6. This CDR3 is 12 amino acids long. Germline CDR1 and CDR2: SQVTM and ANQGSEA. The full variable domain, its missing parts supplied by reference TRBV29-1 and TRBJ1-2, is SAVISQKPSRDICQRGTSLTIQCQVDSQVTMMFWYRQQPGQSLTLIATANQGSEATYESGFVIDKFPISRPNLTFSTLTVSNMSPEDSSIYLCSVATGGHGYTFGSGTRLTVV.